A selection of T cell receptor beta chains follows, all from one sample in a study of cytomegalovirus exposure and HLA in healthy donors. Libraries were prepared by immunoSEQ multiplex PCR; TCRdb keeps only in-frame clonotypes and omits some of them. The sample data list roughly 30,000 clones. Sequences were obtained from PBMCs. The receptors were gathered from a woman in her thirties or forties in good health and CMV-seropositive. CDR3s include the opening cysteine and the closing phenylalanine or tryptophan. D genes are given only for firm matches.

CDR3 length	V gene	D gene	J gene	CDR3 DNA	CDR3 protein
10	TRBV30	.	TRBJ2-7	TGTGCCTCGGAAACAGGGGGGGTGCACTTC	CASETGGVHF
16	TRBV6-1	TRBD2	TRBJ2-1	TGTGCCAGCAGTGCAAAACTAGCGGGAGCGAGAAATGAGCAGTTCTTC	CASSAKLAGARNEQFF
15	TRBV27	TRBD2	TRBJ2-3	TGTGCCAGCAGTTCAGTGCGGGGGGGCACAGATACGCAGTATTTT	CASSSVRGGTDTQYF
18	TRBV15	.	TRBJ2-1	TGTGCCACCAGCAACACAGTAATAAGCGGCAGGGGATACAATGAGCAGTTCTTC	CATSNTVISGRGYNEQFF
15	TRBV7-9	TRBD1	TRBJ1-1	TGTGCCAGCAGCTACAGACAGGGTCAGAACACTGAAGCTTTCTTT	CASSYRQGQNTEAFF
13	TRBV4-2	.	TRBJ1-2	TGTGCCAGCAGCCAGACAGCTTTCTATGGCTACACCTTC	CASSQTAFYGYTF
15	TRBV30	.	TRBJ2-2	TGTGCCTGGAGTGGAGGCTCGTCGAACACCGGGGAGCTGTTTTTT	CAWSGGSSNTGELFF
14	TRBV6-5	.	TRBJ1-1	TGTGCCAGCAGTTACCAAACCTTAGCCACTGAAGCTTTCTTT	CASSYQTLATEAFF
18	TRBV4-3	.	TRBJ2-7	TGCGCCAGCAGCCAAGATATGAGGGATGACCATTTCTCCTACGAGCAGTACTTC	CASSQDMRDDHFSYEQYF
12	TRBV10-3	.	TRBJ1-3	TGTGCCACCCAGAACGCCGGAAACACCATATATTTT	CATQNAGNTIYF
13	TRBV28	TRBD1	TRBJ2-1	TGTGCCAGCAGTTCGGGACAGGACAATGAGCAGTTCTTC	CASSSGQDNEQFF
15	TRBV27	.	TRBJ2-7	TGTGCCAGCAGTCTGGATAGCGGAGCAATCTACGAGCAGTACTTC	CASSLDSGAIYEQYF
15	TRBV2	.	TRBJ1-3	TGTGCCAGCAGTGGACCCAGGGCGTCTGGAAACACCATATATTTT	CASSGPRASGNTIYF
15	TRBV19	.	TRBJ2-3	TGTGCCAGTAGTTCCTGGGGCGCGGGCACAGATACGCAGTATTTT	CASSSWGAGTDTQYF
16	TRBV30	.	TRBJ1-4	TGTGCCTGGAGCAATGCCCCAGGGGTTGGAGGTGAAAAACTGTTTTTT	CAWSNAPGVGGEKLFF
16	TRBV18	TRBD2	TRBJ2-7	TGTGCCAGCTCACCAACATTCAGCGGGAGTCGGGGCGAGCAGTACTTC	CASSPTFSGSRGEQYF